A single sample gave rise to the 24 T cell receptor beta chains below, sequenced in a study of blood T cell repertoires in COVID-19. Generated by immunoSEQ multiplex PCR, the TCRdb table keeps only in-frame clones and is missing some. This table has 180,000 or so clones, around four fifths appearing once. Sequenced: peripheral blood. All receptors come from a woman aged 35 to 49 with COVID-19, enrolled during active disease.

The CDR3 DNA reads as TGCGCCAGCAGCCCCATGAGTTTCACCGGGGAGCTGTTTTTT. Its translation is CASSPMSFTGELFF. The chain recombines TRBV5-1 with TRBJ2-2; D remains unclear. Germline lookup yields CDR1 SGHRS and CDR2 YFSETQ. The CDR3 is 14 amino acids. V was pared by 4 bases and J by 4 bases, with 11 bases between. Full variable domain (rest looked up from reference TRBV5-1 and TRBJ2-2): KAGVTQTPRYLIKTRGQQVTLSCSPISGHRSVSWYQQTPGQGLQFLFEYFSETQRNKGNFPGRFSGRQFSNSRSEMNVSTLELGDSALYLCASSPMSFTGELFFGEGSRLTVL.

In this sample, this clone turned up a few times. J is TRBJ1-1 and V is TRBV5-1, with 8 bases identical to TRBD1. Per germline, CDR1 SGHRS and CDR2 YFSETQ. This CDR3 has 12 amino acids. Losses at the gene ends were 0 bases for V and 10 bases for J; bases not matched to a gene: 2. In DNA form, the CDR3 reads TGCGCCAGCAGCTTGGACGGACAGGGAGCTTTCTTT. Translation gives CASSLDGQGAFF.

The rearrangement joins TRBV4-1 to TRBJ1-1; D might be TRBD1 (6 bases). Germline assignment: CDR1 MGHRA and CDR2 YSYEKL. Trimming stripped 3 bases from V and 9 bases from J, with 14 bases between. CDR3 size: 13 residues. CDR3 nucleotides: TGCGCCAGCAGCCAGCAGGGGCAGGTACAAGCTTTCTTT. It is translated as CASSQQGQVQAFF.

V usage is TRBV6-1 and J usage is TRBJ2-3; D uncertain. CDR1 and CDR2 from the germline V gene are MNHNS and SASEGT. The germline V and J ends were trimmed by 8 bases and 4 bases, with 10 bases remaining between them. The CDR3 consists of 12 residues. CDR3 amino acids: CASLGRSDTQYF. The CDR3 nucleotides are TGTGCCAGCTTGGGCAGATCAGATACGCAGTATTTT.

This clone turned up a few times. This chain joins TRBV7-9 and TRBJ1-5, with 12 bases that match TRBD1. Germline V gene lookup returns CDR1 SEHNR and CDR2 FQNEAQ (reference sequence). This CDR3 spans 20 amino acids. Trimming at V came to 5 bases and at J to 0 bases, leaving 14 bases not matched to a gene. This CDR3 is CASSRGTSGQGAYSNQPQHF. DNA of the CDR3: TGTGCCAGCAGCCGGGGAACATCGGGACAGGGGGCATATAGCAATCAGCCCCAGCATTTT.

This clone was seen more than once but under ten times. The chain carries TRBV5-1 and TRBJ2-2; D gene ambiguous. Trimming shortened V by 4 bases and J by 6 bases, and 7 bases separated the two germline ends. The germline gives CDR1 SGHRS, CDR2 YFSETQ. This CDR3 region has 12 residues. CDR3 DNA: TGCGCCAGCAGCCAGAAAGCCGGGGAGCTGTTTTTT. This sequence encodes CASSQKAGELFF.

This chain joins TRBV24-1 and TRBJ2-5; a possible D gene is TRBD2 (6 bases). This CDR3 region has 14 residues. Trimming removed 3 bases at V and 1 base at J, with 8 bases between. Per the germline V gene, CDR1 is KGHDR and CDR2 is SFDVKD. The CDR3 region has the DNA TGTGCCACCAGTGATGGTAGCGGCCAAGAGACCCAGTACTTC. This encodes CATSDGSGQETQYF.

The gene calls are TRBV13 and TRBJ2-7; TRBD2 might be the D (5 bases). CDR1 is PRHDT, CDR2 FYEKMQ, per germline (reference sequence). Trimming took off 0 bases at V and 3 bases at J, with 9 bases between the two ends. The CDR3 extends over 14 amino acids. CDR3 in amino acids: CASSLGAASYEQYF. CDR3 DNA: TGTGCCAGCAGCTTAGGAGCGGCTAGCTACGAGCAGTACTTC.

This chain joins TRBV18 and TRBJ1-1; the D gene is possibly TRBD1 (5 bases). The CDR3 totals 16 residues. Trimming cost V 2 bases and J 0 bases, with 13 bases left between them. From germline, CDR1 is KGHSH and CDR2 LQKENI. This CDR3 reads CASSPTGGIMNTEAFF. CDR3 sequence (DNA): TGTGCCAGCTCACCAACGGGGGGGATCATGAACACTGAAGCTTTCTTT.

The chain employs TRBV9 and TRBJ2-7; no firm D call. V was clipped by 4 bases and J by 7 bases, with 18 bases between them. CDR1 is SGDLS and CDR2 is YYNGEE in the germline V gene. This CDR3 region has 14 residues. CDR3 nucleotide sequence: TGTGCCAGCAGCTTGGTTGAGCGTGCCGGGGAGCAGTACTTC. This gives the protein CASSLVERAGEQYF.

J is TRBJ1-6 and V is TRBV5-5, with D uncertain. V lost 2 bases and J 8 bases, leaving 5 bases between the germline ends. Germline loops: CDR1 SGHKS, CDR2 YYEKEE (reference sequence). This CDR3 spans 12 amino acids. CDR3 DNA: TGTGCCAGCAGCTTTTCCGATTCACCCCTCCACTTT. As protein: CASSFSDSPLHF. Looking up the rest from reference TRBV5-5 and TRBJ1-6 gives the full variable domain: DAGVTQSPTHLIKTRGQQVTLRCSPISGHKSVSWYQQVLGQGPQFIFQYYEKEERGRGNFPDRFSARQFPNYSSELNVNALLLGDSALYLCASSFSDSPLHFGNGTRLTVT.

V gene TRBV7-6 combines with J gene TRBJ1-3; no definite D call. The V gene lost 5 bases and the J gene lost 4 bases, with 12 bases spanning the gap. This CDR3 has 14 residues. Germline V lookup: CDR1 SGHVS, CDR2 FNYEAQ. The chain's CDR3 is CASSALGGGNTIYF. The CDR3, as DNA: TGTGCCAGCAGCGCACTCGGCGGAGGAAACACCATATATTTT.

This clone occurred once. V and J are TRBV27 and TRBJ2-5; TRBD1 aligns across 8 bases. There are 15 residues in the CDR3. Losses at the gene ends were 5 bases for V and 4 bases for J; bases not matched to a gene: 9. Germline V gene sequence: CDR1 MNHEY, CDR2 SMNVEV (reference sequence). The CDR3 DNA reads TGTGCCAGCAGTCCCCTTACAGGGGGAGGAGAGACCCAGTACTTC. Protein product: CASSPLTGGGETQYF.

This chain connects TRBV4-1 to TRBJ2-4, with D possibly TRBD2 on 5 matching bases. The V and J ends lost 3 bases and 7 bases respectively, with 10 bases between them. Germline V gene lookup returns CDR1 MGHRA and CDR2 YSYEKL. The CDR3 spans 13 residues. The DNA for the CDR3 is TGCGCCAGCAGCCACCCGGGGTATAACATTCAGTACTTC. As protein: CASSHPGYNIQYF.

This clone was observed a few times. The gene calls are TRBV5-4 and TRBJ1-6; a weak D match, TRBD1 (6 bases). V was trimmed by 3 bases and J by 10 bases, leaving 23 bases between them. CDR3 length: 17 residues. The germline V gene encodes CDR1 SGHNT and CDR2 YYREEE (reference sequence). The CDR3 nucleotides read TGTGCCAGCAGCTCGGGGGGGAAGGACAGACAAGGGTCACCCCTCCACTTT. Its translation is CASSSGGKDRQGSPLHF.

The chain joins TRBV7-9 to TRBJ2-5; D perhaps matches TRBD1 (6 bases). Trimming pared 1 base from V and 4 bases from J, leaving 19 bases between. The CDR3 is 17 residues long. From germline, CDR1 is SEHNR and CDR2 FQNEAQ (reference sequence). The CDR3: CASSLGGPDRRRETQYF. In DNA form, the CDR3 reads TGTGCCAGCAGCTTAGGGGGGCCAGACCGAAGAAGAGAGACCCAGTACTTC.

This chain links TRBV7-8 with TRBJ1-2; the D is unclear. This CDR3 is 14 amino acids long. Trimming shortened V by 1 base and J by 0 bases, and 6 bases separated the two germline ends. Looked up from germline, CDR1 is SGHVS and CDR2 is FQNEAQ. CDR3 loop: CASSLGAANYGYTF. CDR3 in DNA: TGTGCCAGCAGCTTAGGGGCAGCTAACTATGGCTACACCTTC.

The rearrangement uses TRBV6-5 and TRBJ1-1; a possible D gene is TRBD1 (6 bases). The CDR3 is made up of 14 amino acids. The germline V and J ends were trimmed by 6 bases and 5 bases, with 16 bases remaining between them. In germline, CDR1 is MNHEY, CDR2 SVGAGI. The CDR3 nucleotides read TGTGCCAGCAGGGTACAGGGAGGGGGGACTGAAGCTTTCTTT. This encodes CASRVQGGGTEAFF.

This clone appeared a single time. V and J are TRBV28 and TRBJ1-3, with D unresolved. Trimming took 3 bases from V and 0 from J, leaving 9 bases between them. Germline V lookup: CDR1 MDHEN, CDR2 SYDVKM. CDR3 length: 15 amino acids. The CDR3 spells CASSFLALSGNTIYF. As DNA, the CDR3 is TGTGCCAGCAGTTTTCTAGCACTCTCTGGAAACACCATATATTTT.

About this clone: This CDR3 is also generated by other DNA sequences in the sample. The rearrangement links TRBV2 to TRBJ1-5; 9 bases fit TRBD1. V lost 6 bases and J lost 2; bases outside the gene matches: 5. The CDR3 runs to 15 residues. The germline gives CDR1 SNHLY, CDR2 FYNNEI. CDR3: CASSLDRGGNQPQHF. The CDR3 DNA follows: TGTGCCAGCAGCCTGGACAGGGGAGGCAATCAGCCCCAGCATTTT.

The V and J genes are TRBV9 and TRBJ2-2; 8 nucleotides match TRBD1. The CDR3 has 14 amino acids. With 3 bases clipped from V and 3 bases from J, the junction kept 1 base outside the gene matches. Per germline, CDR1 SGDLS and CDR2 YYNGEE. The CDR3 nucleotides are TGTGCCAGCAGCGCCAGGGGGCACACCGGGGAGCTGTTTTTT. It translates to CASSARGHTGELFF.

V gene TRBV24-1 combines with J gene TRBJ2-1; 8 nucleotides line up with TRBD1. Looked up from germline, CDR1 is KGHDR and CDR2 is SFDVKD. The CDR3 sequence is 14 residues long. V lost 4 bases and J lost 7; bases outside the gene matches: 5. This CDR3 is CATSDPDRGNEQFF. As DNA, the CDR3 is TGTGCCACCAGTGACCCTGACAGGGGAAATGAGCAGTTCTTC.

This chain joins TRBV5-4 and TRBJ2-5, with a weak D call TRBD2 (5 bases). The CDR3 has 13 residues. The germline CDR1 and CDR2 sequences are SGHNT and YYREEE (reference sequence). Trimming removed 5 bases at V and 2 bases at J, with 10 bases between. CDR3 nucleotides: TGTGCCAGCAGGTCGGGGTTACAAGAGACCCAGTACTTC. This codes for CASRSGLQETQYF. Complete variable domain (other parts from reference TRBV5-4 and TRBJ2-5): ETGVTQSPTHLIKTRGQQVTLRCSSQSGHNTVSWYQQALGQGPQFIFQYYREEENGRGNFPPRFSGLQFPNYSSELNVNALELDDSALYLCASRSGLQETQYFGPGTRLLVL.

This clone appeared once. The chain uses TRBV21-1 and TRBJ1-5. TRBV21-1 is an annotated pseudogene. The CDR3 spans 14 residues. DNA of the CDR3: TGTGCCAGCAGCAAAGAGAGCCCCAATCAGCCCCAGCATTTT. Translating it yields CASSKESPNQPQHF.